The clone carrying this T cell receptor (beta chain) showed up many times. Its antigen is unknown. Time point meaning: newly diagnosed GD, antithyroid drugs for less than 3 months. Extracted PBMC RNA gave rise to the TCR library. Trimming cost V 3 bases and J 10 bases; bases outside gene matches: 4. This CDR3 comprises 14 residues. Germline CDR1 is KGHDR and CDR2 is SFDVKD. This record comes from a study of regulatory T cells in long-lasting Graves disease. Regarding the study as a whole: Persistent patients had a count of shared public clonotypes (around 2,500) that exceeded that of new patients (about 930).

TCR beta libraries were built with iRepertoire HTBI primers and Arm-PCR of CDR3 regions. One entry per CDR3 protein, called by TCRdb with MiXCR from the multiplex PCR reads. The data show about 430,000 distinct CDR3 sequences, 15% seen once. These sequences were also reported in another study, on T cells in Graves' hyperthyroidism and ophthalmopathy. That paper states: Diagnosis of hyperthyroidism was new in patients aged 18 to 65, and its duration was under 2 months. Most expanded thyroid clonotypes above 0.001 also appeared in blood.

Sequencing used peripheral blood mononuclear cells (PBMCs), obtained at new diagnosis, from a patient treated with antithyroid drugs. This TCR was sampled from a middle-aged woman with Graves disease. The chain carries TRBV24-1 and TRBJ1-6; 8 nucleotides align to TRBD1. This CDR3 is CATSDTSGGSPLHF. The CDR3 nucleotides are TGTGCCACCAGTGATACCTCAGGGGGCTCACCCCTCCACTTT.